A single sample is the source of the 30 T cell receptor beta chains below, sequenced in a study of blood T cells in healthy people across ages (dated by TCRdb to between 2015 and 2016). The library was generated by 5' RACE. For sequencing, an Illumina HiSeq 2500 was employed. A second PCR of about 6 to 11 cycles was run with a J-beta primer mix and a sample-barcoded 5' primer. TCRdb's own reprocessing of the public reads used fastp at Q25 and MiXCR and kept productive beta chains. All rows with the same CDR3 protein become a single entry with the most common DNA and genes. For this sample the table gives around 400,000 distinct CDR3 sequences, of which roughly half were detected only once. Approximately 51% of the sample is taken by the ten largest. The source material was blood. These receptors originate from a man between 60 and 75 years old in good health.

V is TRBV7-3 and J is TRBJ2-7; no clear D. The ends were cut back, 2 bases at V and 7 bases at J, with 18 bases in the middle. Germline V CDR1 and CDR2: SGHTA, FQGTGA. The CDR3 totals 15 residues. The CDR3 DNA reads TGTGCCAGCAGCTTAGGCAGCTTGGGTTACAATGAGCAGTACTTC. It specifies CASSLGSLGYNEQYF. Full variable domain (remainder filled in from reference TRBV7-3 and TRBJ2-7): GAGVSQTPSNKVTEKGKYVELRCDPISGHTALYWYRQSLGQGPEFLIYFQGTGAADDSGLPNDRFFAVRPEGSVSTLKIQRTERGDSAVYLCASSLGSLGYNEQYFGPGTRLTVT.

For the CDR3, the DNA is TGTGCCGAGACAGGGGGCACGAGCAATCAGCCCCAGCATTTT. Its translation is CAETGGTSNQPQHF. The chain employs TRBV28 and TRBJ1-5; 10 nucleotides line up with TRBD1. With V trimmed by 11 bases and J by 1 base, 5 bases remained unmatched. The V gene's germline CDR1 is MDHEN and CDR2 SYDVKM. The length of the CDR3 is 14 residues.

The chain joins TRBV20-1 to TRBJ2-1, with TRBD2 matching 10 bases. Trimming removed 3 bases from V and 3 bases from J; junction bases left unmatched: 5. The CDR3 length is 15 residues. Germline V gene lookup returns CDR1 DFQATT and CDR2 SNEGSKA (reference sequence). The CDR3 region has the DNA TGCAGTGCTAGTCGACTAGCGGGTCACTACAATGAGCAGTTCTTC. Amino acids: CSASRLAGHYNEQFF.

This clonotype was counted only a few times. This rearrangement joins TRBV7-2 to TRBJ2-3; TRBD2 is a possible D gene (5 bases). CDR3 length: 15 amino acids. Germline V gene lookup returns CDR1 SGHTA and CDR2 FQGNSA. Trimming stripped 2 bases from V and 6 bases from J, with 15 bases between. This CDR3 is CASSLTVASGDTQYF. In nucleotides, the CDR3 is TGTGCCAGCAGCTTAACGGTCGCGTCGGGGGATACGCAGTATTTT.

The V gene is TRBV9, the J gene TRBJ1-2; no firm D call. The germline CDR1 and CDR2 sequences are SGDLS and YYNGEE. The CDR3 length is 14 residues. Trimming removed 0 bases at V and 8 bases at J, with 14 bases between. The CDR3 nucleotides are TGTGCCAGCAGCGTAGTAGAAGGCTTTGGAGGCTACACCTTC. Translated: CASSVVEGFGGYTF.

The chain recombines TRBV6-6 with TRBJ2-3; 7 bases line up with TRBD2. With 7 bases clipped from V and 2 bases from J, the junction kept 6 bases outside the gene matches. The germline gives CDR1 MNHNY, CDR2 SVGAGI (reference sequence). This CDR3 comprises 14 residues. The CDR3 reads CASTPSGSTDTQYF. The CDR3 coding sequence is TGTGCCAGCACGCCTAGCGGATCCACAGATACGCAGTATTTT.

The chain has TRBV3-1 and TRBJ2-1, with 8 nucleotides matching TRBD2. J lost 0 bases, V lost 2 bases, and 6 bases had no gene match. The CDR3 has 17 amino acids. CDR1 is LGHDT and CDR2 is YNNKEL in the germline V gene (reference sequence). The CDR3 DNA reads TGTGCCAGCAGCCAACAACTAGCGGAGAGCTCCTACAATGAGCAGTTCTTC. It translates to CASSQQLAESSYNEQFF.

This clonotype appeared once. The J gene is TRBJ2-1, the V gene TRBV3-1; 7 bases map to TRBD1. Germline V gives CDR1 LGHDT, CDR2 YNNKEL (reference sequence). This CDR3 has 15 amino acids. V trimming: 4 bases; J trimming: 7 bases; junction bases outside the gene matches: 10. Here the CDR3 reads CASSPQRQGFNEQFF. In nucleotides, the CDR3 is TGTGCCAGCAGCCCTCAAAGACAGGGTTTTAATGAGCAGTTCTTC.

In its sample, this clonotype was seen a few times. The chain is built from TRBV29-1 and TRBJ2-1, with D hard to call. In germline, CDR1 is SQVTM, CDR2 ANQGSEA. The CDR3 extends over 14 amino acids. Trimming shortened V by 8 bases and J by 0 bases, and 14 bases separated the two germline ends. The CDR3 nucleotides read TGCAGCATAAGGCCCTTTGGCTCCTACAATGAGCAGTTCTTC. It codes for CSIRPFGSYNEQFF.

The chain uses TRBV29-1 and TRBJ2-4, with 14 bases that match TRBD2. The CDR3 runs to 17 residues. CDR1 SQVTM and CDR2 ANQGSEA come from the germline V gene. With 1 base clipped from V and 13 bases from J, the junction kept 15 bases outside the gene matches. The CDR3 loop reads CSVEAPGLAGAFYEQYF. In DNA form, the CDR3 reads TGCAGCGTTGAAGCCCCGGGACTAGCGGGAGCCTTCTATGAGCAGTACTTC.

The J gene is TRBJ2-6, the V gene TRBV4-2; perhaps TRBD2 as D (6 bases). Trimming cost V 4 bases and J 13 bases, with 17 bases left between them. Germline V lookup: CDR1 LGHNA, CDR2 YNFKEQ. CDR3 length: 14 amino acids. The CDR3 sequence is CASSPRNLGRVLTF. The DNA of the CDR3 is TGTGCCAGCAGCCCTAGAAACCTCGGGAGAGTCCTGACTTTC.

The rearrangement uses TRBV6-4 and TRBJ2-7, with D possibly TRBD2 on 6 matching bases. This CDR3 has 14 amino acids. Trimming took off 6 bases at V and 0 bases at J, with 12 bases between the two ends. CDR1 and CDR2 (germline): MRHNA, SNTAGT. CDR3 sequence reads: CASRLARTSYEQYF. CDR3 bases: TGTGCCAGCAGACTAGCCCGTACCTCCTACGAGCAGTACTTC.

This clonotype was seen a few times. The rearrangement uses TRBV7-2 and TRBJ2-3; TRBD2 aligns across 7 bases. Unmatched junction bases numbered 4, after V lost 0 bases and J lost 4 bases. The CDR3 is made up of 15 amino acids. The germline V gene encodes CDR1 SGHTA and CDR2 FQGNSA. This CDR3 is CASSLAGGPADTQYF. The CDR3 DNA sequence: TGTGCCAGCAGCTTAGCGGGAGGGCCAGCAGATACGCAGTATTTT.

Remarks on this clonotype: It may be a read error: a sequence one base away is much more abundant. The chain recombines TRBV12-3 or TRBV12-4 with TRBJ1-1, with 7 bases that match TRBD1. CDR3 size: 13 residues. The CDR3 is CASSQGGNTGAFF. In DNA form, the CDR3 reads TGTGCCAGCAGCCAGGGGGGGAACACTGGAGCTTTCTTT.

The chain is built from TRBV4-2 and TRBJ2-4; 9 bases agree with TRBD1. The DNA matches TRBJ2-7 better at its end, which makes the J call doubtful. CDR3 size: 17 residues. The germline V gene encodes CDR1 LGHNA and CDR2 YNFKEQ. The CDR3 DNA is TGTGCCAGCAGCCAAGCCACCTCCGGGACAGGGCACTACGAGCAGTACTTC. Translating it yields CASSQATSGTGHYEQYF.

The chain carries TRBV5-1 and TRBJ2-7; 10 positions agree with TRBD2. The trim removed 4 bases at V and 3 bases at J, leaving 4 bases unmatched. CDR3 length: 14 amino acids. Germline V CDR1 and CDR2: SGHRS, YFSETQ. CDR3 nucleotide sequence: TGCGCCAGCAGCGTGGCTAGCGGGAGCTACGAGCAGTACTTC. Protein: CASSVASGSYEQYF.

This clonotype has ten or more counts. The J gene is TRBJ1-6, the V gene TRBV3-1; D might be TRBD1 (5 bases). This CDR3 spans 19 amino acids. The V gene lost 2 bases and the J gene lost 0 bases, with 17 bases spanning the gap. Germline lookup yields CDR1 LGHDT and CDR2 YNNKEL (reference sequence). The CDR3 spells CASSQLPGRKSSYNSPLHF. In nucleotides, the CDR3 is TGTGCCAGCAGCCAACTCCCGGGACGCAAGAGCTCCTATAATTCACCCCTCCACTTT.

A few counts support this clonotype. The chain combines TRBV9 with TRBJ2-1; weak D call: TRBD1 (5 bases). Germline V CDR1 and CDR2: SGDLS, YYNGEE. The CDR3 spans 14 residues. V gave up 3 bases and J gave up 1 base, with 8 bases separating them. CDR3 sequence: CASSGQGSYNEQFF. DNA of the CDR3: TGTGCCAGCAGCGGGCAGGGTTCCTACAATGAGCAGTTCTTC.

This clonotype was observed once. V gene TRBV20-1 combines with J gene TRBJ2-4; 12 nucleotides match TRBD2. The J call may be wrong; the DNA end is better matched by TRBJ2-7. The CDR3 sequence is 14 residues long. Germline CDR1 reads DFQATT; CDR2 reads SNEGSKA (reference sequence). CDR3 amino acids: CSAGGLAGTYEQYF. Written as DNA, the CDR3 is TGCAGTGCTGGAGGACTAGCGGGAACCTACGAGCAGTACTTC.

The CDR3 sequence: CASSLAIQGQNIQYF. The CDR3 region has the DNA TGCGCCAGCAGCTTGGCCATACAGGGTCAAAACATTCAGTACTTC. V is TRBV5-1 and J is TRBJ2-4; tentative D call: TRBD1 (6 bases). Germline lookup yields CDR1 SGHRS and CDR2 YFSETQ. The CDR3 extends over 15 amino acids. V was pared by 0 bases and J by 5 bases, with 12 bases between.

The chain employs TRBV9 and TRBJ2-3; TRBD2 matches 8 bases. The germline CDR1 and CDR2 sequences are SGDLS and YYNGEE. The trim removed 0 bases at V and 4 bases at J, leaving 4 bases unmatched. The CDR3 is 15 residues long. CDR3 protein: CASSVGGGPSDTQYF. CDR3 coding DNA: TGTGCCAGCAGCGTAGGCGGGGGGCCGTCAGATACGCAGTATTTT.

Notes on this clonotype: An end of the junction does not agree with germline; a read error may underlie this. The chain is built from TRBV7-7 and TRBJ2-1; 8 bases line up with TRBD2. The J call may be incorrect, as the DNA end agrees better with TRBJ2-7. From germline, CDR1 is SSHAT and CDR2 FNYEAQ (reference sequence). The CDR3 consists of 17 residues. CDR3 nucleotides: TGTGCTAGCAGCCCCCCTACTAGCGGCCCAGGGGCCAATGAGCAGTACTTC. Its translation is CASSPPTSGPGANEQYF.

V usage is TRBV12-3 or TRBV12-4 and J usage is TRBJ2-3, with TRBD1 matching over 7 bases. V lost 6 bases, J lost 6 bases, and 9 bases stayed unmatched. The CDR3 runs 14 residues. CDR3 amino acids: CASRTRQGPDTQYF. The CDR3 DNA reads as TGTGCCAGCAGAACCAGACAGGGTCCGGATACGCAGTATTTT.

This chain uses TRBV11-2 with TRBJ2-1, with D uncertain. The ends were cut back, 2 bases at V and 10 bases at J, with 9 bases in the middle. Per the germline V gene, CDR1 is SGHAT and CDR2 is FQNNGV. CDR3 length equals 12 residues. Here the CDR3 reads CASSLFGKEQFF. For the CDR3, the DNA is TGTGCCAGCAGCTTATTTGGCAAGGAGCAGTTCTTC.

This clonotype showed up just a few times. The chain links TRBV7-9 to TRBJ2-7, with D possibly being TRBD1 (5 bases). Trimming stripped 6 bases from V and 7 bases from J, with 22 bases between. This CDR3 is 15 amino acids long. CDR1 and CDR2 from the germline V gene are SEHNR and FQNEAQ (reference sequence). CDR3 in DNA: TGTGCCAGCAGGCCCTATGAAGGGGCCACCACTGAGCAGTACTTC. It translates to CASRPYEGATTEQYF.

The chain uses TRBV4-3 and TRBJ2-7; 7 positions match TRBD1. The CDR3 is made up of 15 amino acids. V lost 5 bases to trimming and J lost 3 bases; unmatched junction nucleotides: 10. Germline V CDR1 and CDR2: LGHNA, YSLEER. Written as DNA, the CDR3 is TGCGCCAGCAGCGCCGGGACAGCCCTCCTCTACGAGCAGTACTTC. Translated, it gives CASSAGTALLYEQYF.

The gene calls are TRBV6-2 or TRBV6-3 and TRBJ2-4; D call uncertain. The J call may be mistaken, given a closer DNA end match to TRBJ2-7. Germline lookup yields CDR1 MNHEY and CDR2 SVGEGT. The CDR3 is 16 amino acids. The CDR3 reads CASSYSESAVFDEQYF. CDR3 nucleotides: TGTGCCAGCAGTTACTCGGAGTCGGCGGTTTTCGACGAGCAGTACTTC.

This clonotype showed up just a few times. The V and J genes are TRBV12-3 or TRBV12-4 and TRBJ2-5; D may correspond to TRBD1 or TRBD2 (6 bases each). This CDR3 has 15 amino acids. V dropped 7 bases and J dropped 1 base, with 16 bases sitting between them. The DNA for the CDR3 is TGTGCCAGCACCCTGATAGGGGGGAGCCAAGAGACCCAGTACTTC. This gives the protein CASTLIGGSQETQYF.

The chain recombines TRBV5-1 with TRBJ2-3, with 13 bases identical to TRBD2. This CDR3 has 17 amino acids. Trimming took 4 bases from V and 3 from J; bases not matched to a gene: 8. Germline V gene data show CDR1 as SGHRS and CDR2 as YFSETQ. The CDR3 is CASSGNGLAGETDTQYF. The CDR3 region has the DNA TGCGCCAGCAGCGGAAATGGACTAGCGGGAGAGACAGATACGCAGTATTTT.

This clonotype was seen a handful of times. The chain has TRBV20-1 and TRBJ2-3; 10 nucleotides agree with TRBD2. CDR1 is DFQATT and CDR2 is SNEGSKA in the germline V gene (reference sequence). CDR3 length: 16 residues. The CDR3 reads CSLSSGGSTSTDTQYF. For the CDR3, the DNA is TGCAGCCTATCTAGCGGGGGTTCCACTAGCACAGATACGCAGTATTTT.